Following are 8 T cell receptor beta chains from one sample sequenced in a study of blood T cell repertoires in COVID-19. Produced via immunoSEQ multiplex PCR; TCRdb's table is partial and in-frame only. The profile covers approximately 130,000 clones, with 65% to 85% appearing a single time and approximately 6.3% taken by the ten largest. Material for sequencing was peripheral blood. The receptors stem from a man older than 75 with active or convalescent COVID-19.

This clone was seen only once. The chain recombines TRBV5-5 with TRBJ2-5, with 8 bases identical to TRBD1. Per germline, CDR1 SGHKS and CDR2 YYEKEE (reference sequence). This CDR3 has 16 residues. V gave up 1 base and J gave up 1 base; unmatched junction bases: 6. Here the CDR3 DNA reads TGTGCCAGCAGCTTGAGCCAGGGGGCGCTCCAAGAGACCCAGTACTTC. This gives the protein CASSLSQGALQETQYF.

The V gene is TRBV5-8, the J gene TRBJ1-6; TRBD1 might be the D (6 bases). Germline V gene sequence: CDR1 SGHTS, CDR2 YDEGEE. There are 14 residues in the CDR3. V lost 2 bases and J lost 8, with 11 bases in between. The CDR3 region is CASSLGQSYSPLHF. In nucleotides, the CDR3 is TGTGCCAGCAGCTTAGGACAGTCGTATTCACCCCTCCACTTT.

The chain employs TRBV5-1 and TRBJ1-1; D remains ambiguous. This CDR3 comprises 11 residues. CDR1 and CDR2 (germline): SGHRS, YFSETQ. V was trimmed by 0 bases and J by 7 bases, leaving 4 bases between them. The CDR3: CASSLDSEAFF. The CDR3 DNA sequence: TGCGCCAGCAGCTTGGACAGTGAAGCTTTCTTT.

With respect to this clone: Additional DNA sequences in this sample encode the identical CDR3. V usage is TRBV9 and J usage is TRBJ1-1; tentative D call: TRBD1 (6 bases). CDR3 length: 13 amino acids. Per germline, CDR1 SGDLS and CDR2 YYNGEE. Between the trimmed V and J ends, which lost 2 bases and 5 bases, there was a span of 10 bases. The chain's CDR3 is CASSVGAGTEAFF. The CDR3 DNA reads TGTGCCAGCAGCGTGGGGGCTGGTACTGAAGCTTTCTTT.

The gene calls are TRBV5-1 and TRBJ2-3, with 8 positions matching TRBD2. Germline trimming cut 3 bases from V and 0 bases from J; bases unmatched to any gene: 6. The germline CDR1 and CDR2 sequences are SGHRS and YFSETQ. The CDR3 is 16 amino acids. The CDR3 DNA reads TGCGCCAGCAGCTCCGAGCGGGGGACTAGCACAGATACGCAGTATTTT. This gives the protein CASSSERGTSTDTQYF.

CDR3 in DNA: TGTGCCAGCAGCCCGGACATCAACACTGAAGCTTTCTTT. This gives the protein CASSPDINTEAFF. The chain couples TRBV9 to TRBJ1-1; a possible D gene is TRBD1 (5 bases). This CDR3 is built from 13 residues. Germline V gene lookup returns CDR1 SGDLS and CDR2 YYNGEE. The V end was cut by 4 bases, the J end by 2 bases, with 9 bases between.

In this sample, this clone turned up a few times. V and J are TRBV7-9 and TRBJ2-2; 12 bases agree with TRBD1. This CDR3 comprises 15 residues. With V trimmed by 5 bases and J by 4 bases, 2 bases remained unmatched. Germline lookup yields CDR1 SEHNR and CDR2 FQNEAQ (reference sequence). The CDR3 DNA is TGTGCCAGCAGCAGGGGACAGGGGGCCACCGGGGAGCTGTTTTTT. Protein: CASSRGQGATGELFF.

CDR3 in DNA: TGTGCCAGCAGCTTCGGACAGTACTCTGGAAACACCATATATTTT. It specifies CASSFGQYSGNTIYF. The V gene is TRBV7-2, the J gene TRBJ1-3, with D perhaps TRBD1 (6 bases). V was cut by 3 bases and J by 0 bases, with 9 bases left in between. Germline CDR1 reads SGHTA; CDR2 reads FQGNSA. The CDR3 has 15 amino acids.